One T cell receptor (beta chain) is described in this entry. CDR3 size: 16 residues. Germline CDR1 is SEHNR and CDR2 is FQNEAQ (reference sequence). Deletions cut 5 bases from V and 7 bases from J, with 20 bases between. The sample comes from a study of T cells in Graves' hyperthyroidism and ophthalmopathy. RNA transcripts provided the source from which TCR beta CDR3 regions were amplified. Using the HTBI primer set, a first-round RT-PCR was run on the TCR CDR3. From the multiplex PCR reads, TCRdb called clonotypes with MiXCR, one entry per CDR3 protein. The sample gives more than 450,000 distinct CDR3 sequences, 15% to 20% of which show up once; over 45% is in the top ten.

V and J are TRBV7-9 and TRBJ2-2; D is unclear. The TCR was taken from a man aged 35-49 years with Graves' ophthalmopathy. The sequenced sample was blood. This CDR3 is CASSNPGLRIGGELFF. The CDR3 nucleotides are TGTGCCAGCAGCAACCCGGGCCTCAGGATAGGCGGGGAGCTGTTTTTT.